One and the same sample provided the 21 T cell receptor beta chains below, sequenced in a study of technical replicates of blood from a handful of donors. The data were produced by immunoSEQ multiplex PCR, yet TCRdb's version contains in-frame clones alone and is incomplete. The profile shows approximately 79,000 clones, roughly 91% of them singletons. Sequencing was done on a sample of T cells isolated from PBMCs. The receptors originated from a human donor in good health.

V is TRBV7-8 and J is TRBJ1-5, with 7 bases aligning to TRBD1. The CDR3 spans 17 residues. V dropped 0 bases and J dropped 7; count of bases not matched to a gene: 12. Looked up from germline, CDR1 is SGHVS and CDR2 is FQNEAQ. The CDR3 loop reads CASSLAHVRGRYQPQHF. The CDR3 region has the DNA TGTGCCAGCAGCTTAGCGCATGTGAGGGGGCGATACCAGCCCCAGCATTTT.

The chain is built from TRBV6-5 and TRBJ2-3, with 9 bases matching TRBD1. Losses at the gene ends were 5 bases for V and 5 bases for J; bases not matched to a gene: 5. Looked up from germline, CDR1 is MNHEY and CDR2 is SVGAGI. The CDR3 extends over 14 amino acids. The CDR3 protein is CASSGGTGRDTQYF. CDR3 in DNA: TGTGCCAGCAGTGGGGGGACAGGGAGAGATACGCAGTATTTT.

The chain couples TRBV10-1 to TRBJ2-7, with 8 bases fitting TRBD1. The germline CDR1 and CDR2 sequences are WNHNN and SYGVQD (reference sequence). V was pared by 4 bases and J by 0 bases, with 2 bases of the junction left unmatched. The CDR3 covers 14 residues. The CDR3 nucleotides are TGCGCCAGCAGTGTGGGACAGGCCTCCTACGAGCAGTACTTC. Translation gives CASSVGQASYEQYF.

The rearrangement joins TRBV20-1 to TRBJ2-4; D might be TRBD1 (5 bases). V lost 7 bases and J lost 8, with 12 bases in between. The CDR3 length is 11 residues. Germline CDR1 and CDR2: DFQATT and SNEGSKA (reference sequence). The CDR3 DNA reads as TGCAGTGTCCCCCGCAGGGACATTCAGTACTTC. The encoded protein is CSVPRRDIQYF.

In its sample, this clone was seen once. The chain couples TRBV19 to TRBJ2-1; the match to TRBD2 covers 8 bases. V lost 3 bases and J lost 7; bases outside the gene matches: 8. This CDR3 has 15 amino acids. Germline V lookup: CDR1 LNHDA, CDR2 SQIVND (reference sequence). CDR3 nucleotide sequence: TGTGCCAGTAGTATGTACAGCGGGAGAAAAAATGAGCAGTTCTTC. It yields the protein CASSMYSGRKNEQFF. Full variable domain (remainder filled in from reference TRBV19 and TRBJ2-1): DGGITQSPKYLFRKEGQNVTLSCEQNLNHDAMYWYRQDPGQGLRLIYYSQIVNDFQKGDIAEGYSVSREKKESFPLTVTSAQKNPTAFYLCASSMYSGRKNEQFFGPGTRLTVL.

The CDR3 region is CASSMRDFQETQYF. CDR3 nucleotides: TGTGCCAGCAGCATGCGGGACTTCCAAGAGACCCAGTACTTC. The chain is built from TRBV13 and TRBJ2-5, with D perhaps matching TRBD2 (6 bases). The CDR3 sequence is 14 residues long. The V end lost 5 bases, the J end lost 1 base, and 11 bases lay between the germline ends. Germline-derived CDR1 and CDR2 are PRHDT and FYEKMQ (reference sequence).

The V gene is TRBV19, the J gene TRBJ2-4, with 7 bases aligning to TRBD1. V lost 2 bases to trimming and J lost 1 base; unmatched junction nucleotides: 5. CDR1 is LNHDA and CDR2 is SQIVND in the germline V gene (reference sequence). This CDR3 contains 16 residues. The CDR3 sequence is CASSIYTGEAKNIQYF. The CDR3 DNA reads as TGTGCCAGTAGTATATATACAGGGGAGGCCAAAAACATTCAGTACTTC.

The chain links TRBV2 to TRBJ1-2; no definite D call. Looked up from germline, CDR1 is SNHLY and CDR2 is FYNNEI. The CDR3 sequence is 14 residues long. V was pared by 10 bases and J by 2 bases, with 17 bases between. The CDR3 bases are TGTGCCACCTCAGCAGAGGAAGCCAACTATGGCTACACCTTC. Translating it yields CATSAEEANYGYTF.

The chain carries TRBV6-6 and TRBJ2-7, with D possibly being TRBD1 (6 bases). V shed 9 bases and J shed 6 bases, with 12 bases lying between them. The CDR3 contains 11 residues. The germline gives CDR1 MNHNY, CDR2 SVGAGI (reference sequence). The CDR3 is CASRGSSEQYF. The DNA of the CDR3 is TGTGCCAGTAGGGGGTCCAGCGAGCAGTACTTC.

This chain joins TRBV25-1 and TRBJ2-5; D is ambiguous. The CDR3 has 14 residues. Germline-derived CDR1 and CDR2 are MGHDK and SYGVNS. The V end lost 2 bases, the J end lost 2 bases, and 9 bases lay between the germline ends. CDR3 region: CASSEGRAQETQYF. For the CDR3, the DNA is TGTGCCAGCAGTGAAGGTCGAGCTCAAGAGACCCAGTACTTC. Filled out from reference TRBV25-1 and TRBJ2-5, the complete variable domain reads EADIYQTPRYLVIGTGKKITLECSQTMGHDKMYWYQQDPGMELHLIHYSYGVNSTEKGDLSSESTVSRIRTEHFPLTLESARPSHTSQYLCASSEGRAQETQYFGPGTRLLVL.

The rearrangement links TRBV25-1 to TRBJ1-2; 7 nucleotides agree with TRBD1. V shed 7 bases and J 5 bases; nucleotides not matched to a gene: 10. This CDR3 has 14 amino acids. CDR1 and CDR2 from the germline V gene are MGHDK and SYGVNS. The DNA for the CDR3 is TGTGCCAGCACCGAAAATGACAGGGCATATGGCTACACCTTC. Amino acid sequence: CASTENDRAYGYTF.

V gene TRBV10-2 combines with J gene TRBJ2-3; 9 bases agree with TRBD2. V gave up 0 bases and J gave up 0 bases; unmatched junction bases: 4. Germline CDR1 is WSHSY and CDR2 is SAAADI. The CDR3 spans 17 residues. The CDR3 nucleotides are TGCGCCAGCAGTGAGTCGCTAGCGGGAACTAGCACAGATACGCAGTATTTT. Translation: CASSESLAGTSTDTQYF.

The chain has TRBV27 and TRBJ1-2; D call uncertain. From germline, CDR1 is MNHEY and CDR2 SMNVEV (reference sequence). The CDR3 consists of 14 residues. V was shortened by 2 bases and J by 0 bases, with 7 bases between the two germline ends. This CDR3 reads CASSLTLANYGYTF. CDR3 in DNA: TGTGCCAGCAGTTTAACCCTAGCTAACTATGGCTACACCTTC.

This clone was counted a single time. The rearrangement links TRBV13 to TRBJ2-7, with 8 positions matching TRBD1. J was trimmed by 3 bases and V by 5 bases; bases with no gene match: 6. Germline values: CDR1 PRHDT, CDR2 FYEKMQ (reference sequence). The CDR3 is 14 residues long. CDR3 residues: CASSKTGDHYEQYF. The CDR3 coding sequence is TGTGCCAGCAGCAAGACAGGGGACCACTACGAGCAGTACTTC.

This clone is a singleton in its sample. The CDR3 sequence: CATSLAGGSYEQYF. The CDR3 coding sequence is TGTGCCACCAGCCTAGCGGGGGGGTCCTACGAGCAGTACTTC. The J gene is TRBJ2-7, the V gene TRBV15; the match to TRBD2 covers 12 bases. This CDR3 comprises 14 residues. V lost 5 bases and J lost 1; bases outside the gene matches: 0. The V gene's germline CDR1 is LNHNV and CDR2 YYDKDF (reference sequence).

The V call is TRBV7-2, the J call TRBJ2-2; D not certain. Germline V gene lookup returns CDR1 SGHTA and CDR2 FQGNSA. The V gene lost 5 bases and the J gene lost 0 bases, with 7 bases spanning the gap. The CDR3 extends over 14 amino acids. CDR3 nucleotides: TGTGCCAGCAGCGCGTCTTCGAACACCGGGGAGCTGTTTTTT. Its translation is CASSASSNTGELFF.

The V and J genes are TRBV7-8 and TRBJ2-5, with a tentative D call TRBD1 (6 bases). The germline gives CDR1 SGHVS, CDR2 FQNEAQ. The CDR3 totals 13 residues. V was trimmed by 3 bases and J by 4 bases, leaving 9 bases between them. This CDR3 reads CASSFHRVETQYF. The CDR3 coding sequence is TGTGCCAGCAGCTTTCACAGGGTAGAGACCCAGTACTTC.

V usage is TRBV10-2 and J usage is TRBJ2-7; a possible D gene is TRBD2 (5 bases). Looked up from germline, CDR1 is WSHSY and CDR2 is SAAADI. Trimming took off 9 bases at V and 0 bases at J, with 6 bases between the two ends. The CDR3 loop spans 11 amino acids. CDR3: CASGLSYEQYF. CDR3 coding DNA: TGCGCCAGTGGACTCTCCTACGAGCAGTACTTC.

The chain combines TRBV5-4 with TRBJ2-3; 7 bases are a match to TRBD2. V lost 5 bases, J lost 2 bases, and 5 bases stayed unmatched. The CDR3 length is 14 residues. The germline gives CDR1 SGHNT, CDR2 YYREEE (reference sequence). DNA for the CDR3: TGTGCCAGCAGTTGGGGGGGATCCACAGATACGCAGTATTTT. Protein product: CASSWGGSTDTQYF.

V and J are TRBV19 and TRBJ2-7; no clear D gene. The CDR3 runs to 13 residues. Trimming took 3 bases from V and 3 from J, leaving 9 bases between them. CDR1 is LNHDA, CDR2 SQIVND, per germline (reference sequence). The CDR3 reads CASSMGAGYEQYF. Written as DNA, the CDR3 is TGTGCCAGTAGTATGGGTGCAGGCTACGAGCAGTACTTC. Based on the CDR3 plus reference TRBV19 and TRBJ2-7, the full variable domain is DGGITQSPKYLFRKEGQNVTLSCEQNLNHDAMYWYRQDPGQGLRLIYYSQIVNDFQKGDIAEGYSVSREKKESFPLTVTSAQKNPTAFYLCASSMGAGYEQYFGPGTRLTVT.

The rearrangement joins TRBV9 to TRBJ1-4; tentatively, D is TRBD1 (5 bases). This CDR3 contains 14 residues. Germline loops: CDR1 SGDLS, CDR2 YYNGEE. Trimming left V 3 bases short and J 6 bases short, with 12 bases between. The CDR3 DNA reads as TGTGCCAGCAGCGGGGGGGACGGAGATGAAAAACTGTTTTTT. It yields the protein CASSGGDGDEKLFF.